A single sample gave rise to the 27 T cell receptor beta chains below, sequenced in a study of T cell clones after liver transplantation. Produced via immunoSEQ multiplex PCR; TCRdb's table is partial and in-frame only. The sample includes 55,000 to 80,000 clones, around nine tenths of them seen just once. The source was CD4+ T cells from blood, collected before liver transplant. These receptors were collected from a human donor who received a liver transplant.

The genes are TRBV4-3 and TRBJ2-2; tentative D call: TRBD1 (5 bases). Germline loops: CDR1 LGHNA, CDR2 YSLEER. Trimming removed 0 bases at V and 3 bases at J, with 11 bases between. The CDR3 has 16 residues. DNA of the CDR3: TGCGCCAGCAGCCAAGAATGGGGCCCGGACACCGGGGAGCTGTTTTTT. This translates into CASSQEWGPDTGELFF.

This rearrangement joins TRBV7-8 to TRBJ2-4; D remains unclear. This CDR3 spans 13 amino acids. Trimming took 5 bases from V and 5 from J, leaving 10 bases between them. Per germline, CDR1 SGHVS and CDR2 FQNEAQ. The chain's CDR3 is CASSGGRQNIQYF. The CDR3 bases are TGTGCCAGCAGCGGTGGACGGCAAAACATTCAGTACTTC.

This clone was seen once. The rearrangement joins TRBV4-1 to TRBJ2-5, with 9 bases identical to TRBD1. The CDR3 has 16 residues. J was trimmed by 4 bases and V by 0 bases; bases with no gene match: 6. CDR1 is MGHRA, CDR2 YSYEKL, per germline. The CDR3, as DNA: TGCGCCAGCAGCCAAGATGGGACAGGGTATGGAGAGACCCAGTACTTC. This translates into CASSQDGTGYGETQYF.

The chain recombines TRBV28 with TRBJ1-4; 7 bases fit TRBD1. The CDR3 runs 15 residues. The trim removed 4 bases at V and 2 bases at J, leaving 4 bases unmatched. CDR1 and CDR2 from the germline V gene are MDHEN and SYDVKM. CDR3 residues: CASSYLDRTNEKLFF. CDR3 DNA: TGTGCCAGCAGTTACCTGGACAGGACTAATGAAAAACTGTTTTTT.

About this clone itself: Distinct nucleotide sequences in the sample also encode this CDR3. The J gene is TRBJ2-7, the V gene TRBV7-9; D is perhaps TRBD1 (5 bases). Per germline, CDR1 SEHNR and CDR2 FQNEAQ (reference sequence). This CDR3 region has 12 residues. V was trimmed by 7 bases and J by 4 bases, leaving 11 bases between them. The CDR3 region is CASTRDSYEQYF. For the CDR3, the DNA is TGTGCCAGCACACGCGACAGTTACGAGCAGTACTTC.

This clone was detected only a few times. The CDR3 protein is CASSTRQGSSYNEQFF. The CDR3 DNA follows: TGTGCCAGCAGCACCCGGCAGGGAAGCTCCTACAATGAGCAGTTCTTC. The chain links TRBV7-6 to TRBJ2-1; D may be TRBD1 (5 bases). The CDR3 sequence is 16 residues long. Germline values: CDR1 SGHVS, CDR2 FNYEAQ. Trimming left V 5 bases short and J 0 bases short, with 14 bases between. The variable domain in full, with the rest retrieved from reference TRBV7-6 and TRBJ2-1, is GAGVSQSPRYKVTKRGQDVALRCDPISGHVSLYWYRQALGQGPEFLTYFNYEAQQDKSGLPNDRFSAERPEGSISTLTIQRTEQRDSAMYRCASSTRQGSSYNEQFFGPGTRLTVL.

Regarding this clone: The same CDR3 arises from other DNA sequences in this sample as well. This rearrangement joins TRBV9 to TRBJ1-2; D is ambiguous. The ends were cut back, 0 bases at V and 1 base at J, with 4 bases in the middle. The CDR3 has 13 amino acids. Per the germline V gene, CDR1 is SGDLS and CDR2 is YYNGEE. The CDR3 loop is CASSVDSNYGYTF. CDR3 in DNA: TGTGCCAGCAGCGTAGATAGTAACTATGGCTACACCTTC.

V and J are TRBV27 and TRBJ1-4; D possibly corresponds to TRBD1 (5 bases). The V gene lost 3 bases and the J gene lost 6 bases, with 14 bases spanning the gap. Germline V lookup: CDR1 MNHEY, CDR2 SMNVEV (reference sequence). This CDR3 region has 15 residues. The CDR3 bases are TGTGCCAGCAGTTTTACCGGGACCGAACATGAAAAACTGTTTTTT. Protein product: CASSFTGTEHEKLFF.

The rearrangement joins TRBV7-2 to TRBJ2-7; 7 bases map to TRBD1. The CDR3 is 14 residues long. Germline CDR1 SGHTA, CDR2 FQGNSA. After removal of 4 bases from V and 5 bases from J, the junction contained 8 bases not matched to a gene. CDR3 sequence: CASSSRTGAHEQYF. As DNA, the CDR3 is TGTGCCAGCAGCTCCCGGACAGGCGCGCACGAGCAGTACTTC.

The chain has TRBV9 and TRBJ2-1; 9 bases are a match to TRBD2. The V gene end was trimmed by 7 bases and the J gene end by 4 bases; junction bases not matched to a gene: 6. CDR3 length: 14 residues. Germline V gives CDR1 SGDLS, CDR2 YYNGEE. Here the CDR3 DNA reads TGTGCCAGCGCGGCGGGAGGGCCTTACAATGAGCAGTTCTTC. It translates to CASAAGGPYNEQFF.

This clone was seen just once. The chain is built from TRBV19 and TRBJ2-7; D remains ambiguous. V shed 10 bases and J shed 2 bases, with 18 bases lying between them. The CDR3 runs 14 residues. CDR1 and CDR2 (germline): LNHDA, SQIVND (reference sequence). CDR3 sequence reads: CATRSSTETYEQYF. The CDR3, as DNA: TGTGCCACCCGCAGCTCTACGGAGACCTACGAGCAGTACTTC.

CDR3 coding DNA: TGTGCCAGCAGTTTAAAGGTCCAGGGTTGGAACACTGAAGCTTTCTTT. The encoded protein is CASSLKVQGWNTEAFF. The chain couples TRBV28 to TRBJ1-1; D is possibly TRBD1 (5 bases). There are 16 residues in the CDR3. The V and J ends lost 2 bases and 1 base respectively, with 14 bases between them. CDR1 is MDHEN and CDR2 is SYDVKM in the germline V gene.

The chain combines TRBV18 with TRBJ1-2; the D gene is possibly TRBD1 (5 bases). The germline gives CDR1 KGHSH, CDR2 LQKENI. This CDR3 region has 15 residues. V lost 3 bases, J lost 3 bases, and 14 bases lay in between. The CDR3 reads CASSPGGRMDYGYTF. CDR3 in DNA: TGTGCCAGCTCACCGGGGGGGAGGATGGACTATGGCTACACCTTC.

The genes are TRBV18 and TRBJ1-4, with D possibly being TRBD1 (6 bases). This CDR3 region has 14 residues. Germline lookup yields CDR1 KGHSH and CDR2 LQKENI. V gave up 6 bases and J gave up 7 bases, with 15 bases separating them. CDR3 DNA sequence: TGTGCCAGCTCCCCCGGAAGGGGGAGTGAAAAACTGTTTTTT. Its protein product is CASSPGRGSEKLFF. The entire variable domain, with the rest obtained from reference TRBV18 and TRBJ1-4, is as follows: NAGVMQNPRHLVRRRGQEARLRCSPMKGHSHVYWYRQLPEEGLKFMVYLQKENIIDESGMPKERFSAEFPKEGPSILRIQQVVRGDSAAYFCASSPGRGSEKLFFGSGTQLSVL.

The V and J genes are TRBV18 and TRBJ1-2; TRBD1 matches at 7 bases. The germline V gene encodes CDR1 KGHSH and CDR2 LQKENI. Unmatched junction bases numbered 14, after V lost 6 bases and J lost 4 bases. This CDR3 region has 16 residues. The CDR3 sequence is CASSRVGLGQVYGYTF. CDR3 bases: TGTGCCAGCTCTCGAGTTGGACTCGGACAGGTCTATGGCTACACCTTC.

The rearrangement links TRBV5-1 to TRBJ2-4; D may correspond to TRBD1 or TRBD2 (5 bases each). From germline, CDR1 is SGHRS and CDR2 YFSETQ. The CDR3 totals 15 residues. Trimming shortened V by 0 bases and J by 0 bases, and 7 bases separated the two germline ends. CDR3 nucleotide sequence: TGCGCCAGCAGCTTGGATGGGGGAGCCAAAAACATTCAGTACTTC. The encoded protein is CASSLDGGAKNIQYF.

The V gene is TRBV2, the J gene TRBJ2-2, with D possibly being TRBD1 (5 bases). This CDR3 contains 14 residues. Trimming left V 5 bases short and J 1 base short, with 8 bases between. Germline CDR1 is SNHLY and CDR2 is FYNNEI. CDR3 in amino acids: CASSIDRNTGELFF. The CDR3 region has the DNA TGTGCCAGCAGTATTGACAGGAACACCGGGGAGCTGTTTTTT.

In DNA, the CDR3 is TGTGCCAGCAGCCGGGATCCGGACAGGCCCCCCTACGAGCAGTACTTC. Residues: CASSRDPDRPPYEQYF. V usage is TRBV5-4 and J usage is TRBJ2-7, with 7 positions matching TRBD1. This CDR3 contains 16 residues. With V trimmed by 4 bases and J by 2 bases, 12 bases remained unmatched. Germline values: CDR1 SGHNT, CDR2 YYREEE (reference sequence). Filled out from reference TRBV5-4 and TRBJ2-7, the complete variable domain reads ETGVTQSPTHLIKTRGQQVTLRCSSQSGHNTVSWYQQALGQGPQFIFQYYREEENGRGNFPPRFSGLQFPNYSSELNVNALELDDSALYLCASSRDPDRPPYEQYFGPGTRLTVT.

This clone was found once. The chain carries TRBV7-8 and TRBJ2-3, with 16 bases identical to TRBD2. There are 20 residues in the CDR3. V lost 3 bases, J lost 4 bases, and 13 bases stayed unmatched. The V gene's germline CDR1 is SGHVS and CDR2 FQNEAQ. The CDR3 DNA sequence: TGTGCCAGCAGCTTCCCGTCGGGACTAGCGGGAGGGCCCTCTCCAGATACGCAGTATTTT. Translation gives CASSFPSGLAGGPSPDTQYF.

The rearrangement uses TRBV6-1 and TRBJ2-3, with 9 nucleotides matching TRBD1. CDR1 is MNHNS, CDR2 SASEGT, per germline. V was clipped by 8 bases and J by 4 bases; unmatched bases: 10. This CDR3 comprises 15 residues. CDR3 coding DNA: TGTGCCAGCGGGCCTACAGGGGGCCGCTCAGATACGCAGTATTTT. This encodes CASGPTGGRSDTQYF.

The V gene is TRBV18, the J gene TRBJ1-5, with a tentative D call TRBD1 (5 bases). The CDR3 is 15 amino acids. With 4 bases removed from V and 6 bases from J, the gap between germline ends came to 16 bases. CDR1 is KGHSH, CDR2 LQKENI, per germline. The CDR3 nucleotides are TGTGCCAGCTCACTAGAGACAGAGGGACTTCAGCCCCAGCATTTT. Translating it yields CASSLETEGLQPQHF.

The chain couples TRBV14 to TRBJ2-1; 9 nucleotides line up with TRBD2. Trimming took 2 bases from V and 0 from J; bases not matched to a gene: 8. The CDR3 is 18 residues long. Germline lookup yields CDR1 SGHDN and CDR2 FVKESK. CDR3 loop: CASSQILAGVSSYNEQFF. The DNA of the CDR3 is TGTGCCAGCAGCCAAATACTAGCGGGCGTCAGCTCCTACAATGAGCAGTTCTTC.

The chain carries TRBV11-3 and TRBJ2-7, with TRBD1 matching over 8 bases. Germline CDR1 is SGHNT and CDR2 is YENEEA. The ends lost 3 bases at V and 0 bases at J; junction bases unmatched: 13. The CDR3 totals 18 residues. The CDR3 nucleotides are TGTGCCAGCAGCTTGGACCCTATGACAGGGGATATCTCCTACGAGCAGTACTTC. Amino acid sequence: CASSLDPMTGDISYEQYF.

This clone turned up a few times. This sequence joins TRBV14 and TRBJ2-7, with TRBD1 matching over 11 bases. The CDR3 covers 15 residues. With 4 bases clipped from V and 4 bases from J, the junction kept 6 bases outside the gene matches. Per the germline V gene, CDR1 is SGHDN and CDR2 is FVKESK. The CDR3 spells CASSRTGGERYEQYF. The CDR3 DNA reads as TGTGCCAGCAGCCGGACAGGGGGCGAACGATACGAGCAGTACTTC.

The chain carries TRBV5-4 and TRBJ2-5, with 7 nucleotides matching TRBD1. V shed 6 bases, J shed 2 bases, and the junction held 13 bases outside the gene matches. Germline assignment: CDR1 SGHNT and CDR2 YYREEE (reference sequence). This CDR3 comprises 16 residues. CDR3 sequence (DNA): TGTGCCAGCACCATGGGGGTGGGACAGACTCAAGAGACCCAGTACTTC. The encoded protein is CASTMGVGQTQETQYF.

The chain recombines TRBV28 with TRBJ1-5; D is possibly TRBD1 (5 bases). CDR1 and CDR2 from the germline V gene are MDHEN and SYDVKM. V lost 2 bases, J lost 5 bases, and 16 bases lay in between. There are 16 residues in the CDR3. The CDR3 DNA sequence: TGTGCCAGCAGTTTAACCCCCAGGGTAAGAGATCAGCCCCAGCATTTT. Its protein is CASSLTPRVRDQPQHF.

The chain combines TRBV6-5 with TRBJ2-7; D is possibly TRBD1 (5 bases). Germline CDR1 is MNHEY and CDR2 is SVGAGI. The germline V and J ends were trimmed by 6 bases and 4 bases, with 16 bases remaining between them. The CDR3 has 14 residues. The CDR3 loop reads CASRITPGSYEQYF. The CDR3 nucleotides read TGTGCCAGCAGAATAACCCCAGGGTCGTACGAGCAGTACTTC.